One and the same sample provided the 24 T cell receptor beta chains below, sequenced in a study of regulatory T cells in long-lasting Graves disease. Sequencing libraries for TCR beta were prepared with iRepertoire HTBI primers and Arm-PCR of CDR3 regions. TCRdb processed the multiplex PCR reads anew with MiXCR; each CDR3 protein has one entry. This table has around 510,000 distinct CDR3 sequences, about 20% appearing once. The time point denotes: persistent/refractory GD, antithyroid drugs over 5 years with positive TRAb. PBMC RNA was the source of the TCR library. The sequencing here drew on peripheral blood mononuclear cells (PBMCs), taken when the disease was refractory, from a patient treated with antithyroid drugs. These receptors came from a female donor with Graves disease.

The V call is TRBV27, the J call TRBJ2-7; D gene uncertain. CDR1 is MNHEY and CDR2 is SMNVEV in the germline V gene (reference sequence). The CDR3 has 13 residues. The V end lost 2 bases, the J end lost 5 bases, and 10 bases lay between the germline ends. CDR3 residues: CASSLRSDHEQYF. In nucleotides, the CDR3 is TGTGCCAGCAGTTTACGATCTGACCACGAGCAGTACTTC.

V usage is TRBV3-1 and J usage is TRBJ2-1, with TRBD2 matching 9 bases. The trim removed 1 base at V and 3 bases at J, leaving 4 bases unmatched. Germline loops: CDR1 LGHDT, CDR2 YNNKEL (reference sequence). CDR3 length: 16 amino acids. CDR3 sequence reads: CASSQGREGYYNEQFF. Here the CDR3 DNA reads TGTGCCAGCAGCCAAGGGCGGGAGGGATACTACAATGAGCAGTTCTTC.

Many counts were recorded for this clonotype. The chain employs TRBV2 and TRBJ2-5; 9 bases line up with TRBD1. This CDR3 has 15 amino acids. Germline CDR1 is SNHLY and CDR2 is FYNNEI. V was clipped by 7 bases and J by 5 bases; unmatched bases: 11. The CDR3 region is CASIGTGSILETQYF. DNA of the CDR3: TGTGCCAGCATAGGGACAGGGTCTATTTTGGAGACCCAGTACTTC.

In its sample, this clonotype was seen a few times. This chain links TRBV7-2 with TRBJ2-7, with 10 bases matching TRBD2. The CDR3 sequence is 18 residues long. Per germline, CDR1 SGHTA and CDR2 FQGNSA. Trimming removed 3 bases from V and 5 bases from J; junction bases left unmatched: 16. CDR3 coding DNA: TGTGCCAGCAGCTTCCCCGGGACTAGCGTCACAGGGGCGCACGAGCAGTACTTC. Translation: CASSFPGTSVTGAHEQYF. The full variable domain, with the rest looked up from reference TRBV7-2 and TRBJ2-7, is GAGVSQSPSNKVTEKGKDVELRCDPISGHTALYWYRQSLGQGLEFLIYFQGNSAPDKSGLPSDRFSAERTGGSVSTLTIQRTQQEDSAVYLCASSFPGTSVTGAHEQYFGPGTRLTVT.

J is TRBJ2-4 and V is TRBV29-1, with D tentatively TRBD1 or TRBD2 (6 bases each). Germline V CDR1 and CDR2: SQVTM, ANQGSEA. Trimming stripped 7 bases from V and 2 bases from J, with 12 bases between. This CDR3 contains 13 residues. The CDR3 here is CSAWRGSKNIQYF. CDR3 coding DNA: TGCAGCGCCTGGAGGGGGTCCAAAAACATTCAGTACTTC.

Comments on this clonotype: The junction and the germline gene differ at one end; a read error may be behind it. CDR3 in amino acids: CASSTDRGSRNNGQFF. The CDR3 DNA follows: TGTGCCAGCAGTACGGACAGGGGGAGTAGAAATAATGGGCAGTTCTTC. V gene TRBV2 combines with J gene TRBJ2-1; 10 bases are a match to TRBD1. CDR1 SNHLY and CDR2 FYNNEI come from the germline V gene. This CDR3 spans 16 amino acids.

This clonotype was counted only a few times. V is TRBV10-3 and J is TRBJ1-2; D gene uncertain. Germline V gives CDR1 ENHRY, CDR2 SYGVKD. CDR3 size: 13 residues. V lost 0 bases and J lost 8, with 10 bases in between. The CDR3 nucleotides are TGTGCCATCAGTGAGTCGGGAACCGGAGGCTACACCTTC. Residues: CAISESGTGGYTF.

The chain uses TRBV29-1 and TRBJ2-1; TRBD2 matches at 9 bases. The CDR3 has 17 residues. Losses at the gene ends were 1 base for V and 0 bases for J; bases not matched to a gene: 7. CDR1 SQVTM and CDR2 ANQGSEA come from the germline V gene. This CDR3 is CSVEGLAEPSSYNEQFF. CDR3 in DNA: TGCAGCGTTGAAGGACTAGCGGAACCCAGCTCCTACAATGAGCAGTTCTTC.

This clonotype was seen repeatedly, ten times or more. The genes are TRBV12-3 or TRBV12-4 and TRBJ1-2; 11 bases map to TRBD1. The ends lost 5 bases at V and 4 bases at J; junction bases unmatched: 9. The CDR3 consists of 16 residues. CDR3 sequence (DNA): TGTGCCAGCAGTCGGACCCGGACAGGGGGCACCTATGGCTACACCTTC. This translates into CASSRTRTGGTYGYTF.

V is TRBV10-3 and J is TRBJ1-2; perhaps TRBD1 as D (6 bases). The CDR3 extends over 13 amino acids. Germline V gene data show CDR1 as ENHRY and CDR2 as SYGVKD. The V and J ends lost 5 bases and 7 bases respectively, with 14 bases between them. The CDR3: CAISNDRSGGYTF. CDR3 sequence (DNA): TGTGCCATCAGTAACGACAGGTCAGGTGGCTACACCTTC.

This clonotype was detected only a few times. The rearrangement joins TRBV6-2 or TRBV6-3 to TRBJ2-1; 11 bases are a match to TRBD2. CDR3 size: 15 residues. Germline CDR1 MNHEY, CDR2 SVGEGT. V was clipped by 2 bases and J by 3 bases; unmatched bases: 0. As DNA, the CDR3 is TGTGCCAGCAGTTACGGGACTAGCGGCTACAATGAGCAGTTCTTC. Amino acids: CASSYGTSGYNEQFF.

The sample holds many counts of this clonotype. J is TRBJ1-1 and V is TRBV28; 11 bases match TRBD1. The CDR3 contains 14 residues. Germline assignment: CDR1 MDHEN and CDR2 SYDVKM. Trimming cost V 6 bases and J 6 bases; bases outside gene matches: 6. This CDR3 reads CASSRTGGSAEAFF. CDR3 bases: TGTGCCAGCAGCCGGACAGGGGGCAGTGCTGAAGCTTTCTTT.

The table lists this clonotype with many counts. This chain uses TRBV6-1 with TRBJ1-1; tentative D call: TRBD1 (6 bases). The CDR3 runs 12 residues. V lost 6 bases, J lost 8 bases, and 13 bases lay in between. Germline V CDR1 and CDR2: MNHNS, SASEGT. The DNA for the CDR3 is TGTGCCAGCAGCGCCGACAGGCTGGAAGCTTTCTTT. This encodes CASSADRLEAFF.

About this clonotype itself: Just one base apart from a much larger clone, this may be a read error. This rearrangement joins TRBV6-2 or TRBV6-3 to TRBJ1-6; the D is unclear. The length of the CDR3 is 14 residues. From germline, CDR1 is MNHEY and CDR2 SVGEGT. For the CDR3, the DNA is TGTGCCAGCAGTTACGCGGCCTGGGATTCACCCTTCCACTTT. It encodes CASSYAAWDSPFHF.

This clonotype was observed a few times. The V call is TRBV5-1, the J call TRBJ1-2, with D maybe TRBD1 (5 bases). V lost 0 bases and J 7 bases, leaving 10 bases between the germline ends. CDR1 and CDR2 from the germline V gene are SGHRS and YFSETQ. This CDR3 spans 13 amino acids. CDR3 amino acids: CASSLALQGGYTF. Written as DNA, the CDR3 is TGCGCCAGCAGCTTGGCCCTCCAGGGTGGCTACACCTTC.

This clonotype showed up just a few times. The chain employs TRBV27 and TRBJ2-2, with D possibly TRBD2 on 5 matching bases. The V end was cut by 9 bases, the J end by 3 bases, with 14 bases between. This CDR3 region has 14 residues. Germline V lookup: CDR1 MNHEY, CDR2 SMNVEV (reference sequence). Written as DNA, the CDR3 is TGTGCCAGTAGCGAGGAGGCAGACACCGGGGAGCTGTTTTTT. Protein sequence: CASSEEADTGELFF.

A remark on this clonotype: This may arise from a read error, as a much more abundant clone is one base away. The V gene is TRBV2, the J gene TRBJ2-3; 7 positions agree with TRBD1. Unmatched junction bases numbered 5, after V lost 6 bases and J lost 2 bases. This CDR3 spans 14 amino acids. Germline values: CDR1 SNHLY, CDR2 FYNNEI. The CDR3 reads CASSSGQLTDTQYF. The CDR3 coding sequence is TGTGCCAGCAGCTCGGGACAGCTCACAGATACGCAGTATTTT.

This chain uses TRBV27 with TRBJ2-7; 10 bases line up with TRBD2. Germline V CDR1 and CDR2: MNHEY, SMNVEV (reference sequence). The CDR3 totals 14 residues. V shed 7 bases, J shed 3 bases, and the junction held 6 bases outside the gene matches. The CDR3 sequence: CASMLLAGVYEQYF. The CDR3 nucleotides are TGTGCCAGCATGCTGCTAGCGGGAGTCTACGAGCAGTACTTC.

The rearrangement joins TRBV30 to TRBJ2-3; D gene unclear. CDR1 and CDR2 (germline): GTSNPN, SVGIG (reference sequence). V dropped 1 base and J dropped 7 bases, with 3 bases sitting between them. This CDR3 has 10 residues. This chain's CDR3 is CAWSDNTQYF. The CDR3 DNA reads as TGTGCCTGGAGTGACAATACGCAGTATTTT.

This clonotype was seen a handful of times. V usage is TRBV6-1 and J usage is TRBJ1-2; possible D gene TRBD1, 5 bases. Germline-derived CDR1 and CDR2 are MNHNS and SASEGT. The CDR3 length is 13 residues. Trimming removed 5 bases at V and 5 bases at J, with 12 bases between. For the CDR3, the DNA is TGTGCCAGCAGTCCCCGGGGGACTTATGGCTACACCTTC. Translated: CASSPRGTYGYTF.

This clonotype was found many times. The chain links TRBV28 to TRBJ1-4, with a tentative D call TRBD1 (5 bases). The CDR3 consists of 11 residues. V lost 10 bases and J lost 8, with 11 bases in between. Germline CDR1 and CDR2: MDHEN and SYDVKM. CDR3 region: CATRGGEKLFF. The CDR3 nucleotides are TGTGCCACTCGCGGGGGAGAAAAACTGTTTTTT.

This chain uses TRBV6-2 or TRBV6-3 with TRBJ2-2; D remains unclear. This CDR3 spans 14 amino acids. V lost 3 bases to trimming and J lost 1 base, with 6 bases between them. Germline assignment: CDR1 MNHEY and CDR2 SVGEGT. The CDR3 loop reads CASSYIGNTGELFF. CDR3 nucleotides: TGTGCCAGCAGTTATATAGGGAACACCGGGGAGCTGTTTTTT.

This clonotype has just a few counts. This rearrangement joins TRBV7-3 to TRBJ2-7; TRBD1 is a possible D gene (6 bases). CDR1 and CDR2 from the germline V gene are SGHTA and FQGTGA. The CDR3 is made up of 16 amino acids. Trimming removed 4 bases from V and 2 bases from J, with 18 bases in between. DNA of the CDR3: TGTGCCAGCAGCTCTCGAGGGGACAAACTTCCCTACGAGCAGTACTTC. Protein product: CASSSRGDKLPYEQYF.

The gene calls are TRBV19 and TRBJ1-2; possible D gene TRBD1, 6 bases. V was pared by 0 bases and J by 4 bases, with 9 bases between. Germline CDR1 LNHDA, CDR2 SQIVND (reference sequence). The CDR3 has 14 residues. The CDR3 reads CASSIDQGTYGYTF. CDR3 bases: TGTGCCAGTAGTATAGATCAGGGGACCTATGGCTACACCTTC.